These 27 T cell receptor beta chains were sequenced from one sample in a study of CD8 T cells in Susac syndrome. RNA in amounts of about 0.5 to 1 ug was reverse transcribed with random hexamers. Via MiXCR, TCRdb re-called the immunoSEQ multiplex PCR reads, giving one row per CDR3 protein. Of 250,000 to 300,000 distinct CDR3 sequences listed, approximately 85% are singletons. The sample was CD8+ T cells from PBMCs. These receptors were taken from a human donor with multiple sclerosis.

The DNA of the CDR3 is TGTGCCAGCAGTGATTCTCTAGGGAGAGGACCAGATACGCAGTATTTT. Protein sequence: CASSDSLGRGPDTQYF. The V gene is TRBV25-1, the J gene TRBJ2-3; D possibly corresponds to TRBD2 (5 bases). The V gene's germline CDR1 is MGHDK and CDR2 SYGVNS. V was cut by 3 bases and J by 4 bases, with 17 bases left in between. CDR3 length equals 16 residues.

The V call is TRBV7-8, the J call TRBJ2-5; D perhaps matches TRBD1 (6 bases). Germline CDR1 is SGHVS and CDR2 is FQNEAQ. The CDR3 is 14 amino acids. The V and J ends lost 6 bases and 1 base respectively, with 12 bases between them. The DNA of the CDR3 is TGTGCCAGCAGTTCGGACAGTCCCCAAGAGACCCAGTACTTC. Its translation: CASSSDSPQETQYF.

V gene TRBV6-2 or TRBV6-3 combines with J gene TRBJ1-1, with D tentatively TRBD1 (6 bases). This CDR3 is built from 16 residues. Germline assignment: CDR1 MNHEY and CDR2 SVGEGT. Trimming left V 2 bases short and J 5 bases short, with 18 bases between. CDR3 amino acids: CASSYPLSRGGTEAFF. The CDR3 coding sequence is TGTGCCAGCAGTTACCCTCTAAGCAGGGGCGGTACTGAAGCTTTCTTT.

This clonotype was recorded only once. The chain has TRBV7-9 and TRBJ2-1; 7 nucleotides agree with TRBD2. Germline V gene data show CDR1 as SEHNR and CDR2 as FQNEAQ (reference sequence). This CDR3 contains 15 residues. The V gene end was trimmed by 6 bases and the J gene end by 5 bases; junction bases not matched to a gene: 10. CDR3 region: CASSSAGEGHNEQFF. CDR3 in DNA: TGTGCCAGCAGTTCCGCGGGAGAAGGGCACAATGAGCAGTTCTTC. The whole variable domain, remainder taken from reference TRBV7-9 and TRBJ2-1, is DTGVSQNPRHKITKRGQNVTFRCDPISEHNRLYWYRQTLGQGPEFLTYFQNEAQLEKSRLLSDRFSAERPKGSFSTLEIQRTEQGDSAMYLCASSSAGEGHNEQFFGPGTRLTVL.

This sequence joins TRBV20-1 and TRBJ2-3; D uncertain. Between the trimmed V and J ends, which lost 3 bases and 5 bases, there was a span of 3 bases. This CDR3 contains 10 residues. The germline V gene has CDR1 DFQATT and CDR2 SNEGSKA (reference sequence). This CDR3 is CSARRDTQYF. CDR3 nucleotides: TGCAGTGCTAGGAGAGATACGCAGTATTTT.

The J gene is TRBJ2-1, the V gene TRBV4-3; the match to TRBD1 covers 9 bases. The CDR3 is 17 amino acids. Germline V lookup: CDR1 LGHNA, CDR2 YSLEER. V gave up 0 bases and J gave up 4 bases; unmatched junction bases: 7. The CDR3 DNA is TGCGCCAGCAGCCAAGATCTTCCGGGACAGGGTTACAATGAGCAGTTCTTC. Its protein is CASSQDLPGQGYNEQFF.

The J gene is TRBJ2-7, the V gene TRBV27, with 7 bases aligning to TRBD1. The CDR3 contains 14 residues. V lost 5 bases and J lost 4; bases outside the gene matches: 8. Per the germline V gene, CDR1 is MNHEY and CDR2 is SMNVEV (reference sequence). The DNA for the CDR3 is TGTGCCAGCAGTACGACAGGGAACTTATACGAGCAGTACTTC. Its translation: CASSTTGNLYEQYF.

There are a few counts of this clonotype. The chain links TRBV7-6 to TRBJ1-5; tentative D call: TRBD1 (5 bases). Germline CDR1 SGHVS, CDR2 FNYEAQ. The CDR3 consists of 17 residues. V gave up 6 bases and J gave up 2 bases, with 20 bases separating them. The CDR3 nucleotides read TGTGCCAGCAGATCCGGGACGGTCTTACATGGCAATCAGCCCCAGCATTTT. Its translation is CASRSGTVLHGNQPQHF.

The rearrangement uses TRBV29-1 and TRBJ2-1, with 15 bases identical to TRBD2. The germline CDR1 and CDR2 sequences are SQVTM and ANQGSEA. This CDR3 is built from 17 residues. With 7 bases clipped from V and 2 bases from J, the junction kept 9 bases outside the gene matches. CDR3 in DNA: TGCAGCGCTAGGACTAGCGGGAGGGCCCAACCCTACAATGAGCAGTTCTTC. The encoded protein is CSARTSGRAQPYNEQFF.

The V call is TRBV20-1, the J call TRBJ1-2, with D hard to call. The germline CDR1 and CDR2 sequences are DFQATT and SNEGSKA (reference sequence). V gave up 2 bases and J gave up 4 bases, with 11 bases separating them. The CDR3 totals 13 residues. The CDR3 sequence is CSARSNSFYGYTF. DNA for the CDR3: TGCAGTGCTAGATCGAACAGCTTCTATGGCTACACCTTC.

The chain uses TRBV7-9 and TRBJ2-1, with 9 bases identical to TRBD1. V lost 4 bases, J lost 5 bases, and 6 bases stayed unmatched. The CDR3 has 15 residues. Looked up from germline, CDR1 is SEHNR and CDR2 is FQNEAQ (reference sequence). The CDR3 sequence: CASSWGQGTHNEQFF. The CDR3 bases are TGTGCCAGCAGCTGGGGACAGGGAACCCACAATGAGCAGTTCTTC.

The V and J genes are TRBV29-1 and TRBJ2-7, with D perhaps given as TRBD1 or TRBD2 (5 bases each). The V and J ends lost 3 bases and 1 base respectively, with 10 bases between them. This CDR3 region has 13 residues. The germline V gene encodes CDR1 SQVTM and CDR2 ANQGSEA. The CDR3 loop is CSVDRDGSYEQYF. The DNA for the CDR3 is TGCAGCGTTGATCGGGACGGATCCTACGAGCAGTACTTC.

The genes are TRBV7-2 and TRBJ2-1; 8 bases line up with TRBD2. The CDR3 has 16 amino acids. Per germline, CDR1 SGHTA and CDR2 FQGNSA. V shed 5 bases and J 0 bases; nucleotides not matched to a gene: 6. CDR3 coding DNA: TGTGCCAGCAGCCCGCTAGCGGGCTACTCCTACAATGAGCAGTTCTTC. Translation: CASSPLAGYSYNEQFF.

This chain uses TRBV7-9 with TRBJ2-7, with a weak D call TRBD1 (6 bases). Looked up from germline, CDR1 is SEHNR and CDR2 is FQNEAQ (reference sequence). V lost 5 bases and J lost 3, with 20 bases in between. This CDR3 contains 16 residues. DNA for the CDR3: TGTGCCAGCAGCACAACCAGACAGGTGGGGCTCTACGAGCAGTACTTC. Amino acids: CASSTTRQVGLYEQYF.

DNA of the CDR3: TGTGCCAGCGGCTCGCCCCCTAGACCCCCCCTGGCGTACAATCAGCCCCAGCATTTT. Protein sequence: CASGSPPRPPLAYNQPQHF. The V call is TRBV28, the J call TRBJ1-5; unclear D gene. CDR1 and CDR2 from the germline V gene are MDHEN and SYDVKM. This CDR3 is built from 19 residues. V shed 8 bases and J shed 3 bases, with 29 bases lying between them.

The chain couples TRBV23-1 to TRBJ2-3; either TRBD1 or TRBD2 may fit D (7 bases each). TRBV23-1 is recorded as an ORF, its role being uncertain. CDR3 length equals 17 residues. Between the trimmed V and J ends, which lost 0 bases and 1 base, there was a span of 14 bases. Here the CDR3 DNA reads TGCGCCAGCAGTCAATCGGGAGGGGGCCGGGGCACAGATACGCAGTATTTT. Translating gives CASSQSGGGRGTDTQYF.

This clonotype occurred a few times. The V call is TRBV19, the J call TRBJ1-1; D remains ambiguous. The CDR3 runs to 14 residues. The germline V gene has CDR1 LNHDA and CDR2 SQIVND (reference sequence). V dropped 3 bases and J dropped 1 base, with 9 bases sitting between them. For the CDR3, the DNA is TGTGCCAGTAGTATTTATTCCGCGAACACTGAAGCTTTCTTT. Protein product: CASSIYSANTEAFF. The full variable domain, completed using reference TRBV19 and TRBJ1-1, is DGGITQSPKYLFRKEGQNVTLSCEQNLNHDAMYWYRQDPGQGLRLIYYSQIVNDFQKGDIAEGYSVSREKKESFPLTVTSAQKNPTAFYLCASSIYSANTEAFFGQGTRLTVV.

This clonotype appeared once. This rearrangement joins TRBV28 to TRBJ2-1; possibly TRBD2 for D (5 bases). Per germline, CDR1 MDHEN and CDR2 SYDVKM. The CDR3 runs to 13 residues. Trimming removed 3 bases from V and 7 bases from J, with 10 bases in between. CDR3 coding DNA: TGTGCCAGCAGTTTGGCGGAGGTAAATGAGCAGTTCTTC. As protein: CASSLAEVNEQFF.

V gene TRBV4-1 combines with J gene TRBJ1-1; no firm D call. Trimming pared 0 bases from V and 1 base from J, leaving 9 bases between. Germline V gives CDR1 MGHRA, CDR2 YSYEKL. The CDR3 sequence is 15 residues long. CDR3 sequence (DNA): TGCGCCAGCAGCCAAGATGAAGGATGGAACACTGAAGCTTTCTTT. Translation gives CASSQDEGWNTEAFF.

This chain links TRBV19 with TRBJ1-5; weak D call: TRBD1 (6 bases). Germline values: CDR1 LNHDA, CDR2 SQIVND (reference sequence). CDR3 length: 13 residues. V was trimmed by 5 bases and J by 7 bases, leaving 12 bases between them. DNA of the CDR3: TGTGCCAGTAGTCCTACAGGGTACCAGCCCCAGCATTTT. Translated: CASSPTGYQPQHF.

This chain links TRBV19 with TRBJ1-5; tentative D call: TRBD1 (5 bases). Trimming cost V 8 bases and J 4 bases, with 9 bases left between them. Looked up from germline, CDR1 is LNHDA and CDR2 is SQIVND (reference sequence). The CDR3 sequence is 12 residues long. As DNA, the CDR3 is TGTGCCAGTGACCAGGGTAATCAGCCCCAGCATTTT. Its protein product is CASDQGNQPQHF.

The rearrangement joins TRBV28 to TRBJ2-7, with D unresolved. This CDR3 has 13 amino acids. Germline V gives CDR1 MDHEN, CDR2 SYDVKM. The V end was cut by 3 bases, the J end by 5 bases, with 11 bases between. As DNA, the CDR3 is TGTGCCAGCAGTTTGAACCCCCTGGACGAGCAGTACTTC. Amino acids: CASSLNPLDEQYF. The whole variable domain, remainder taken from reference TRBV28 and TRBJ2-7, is DVKVTQSSRYLVKRTGEKVFLECVQDMDHENMFWYRQDPGLGLRLIYFSYDVKMKEKGDIPEGYSVSREKKERFSLILESASTNQTSMYLCASSLNPLDEQYFGPGTRLTVT.

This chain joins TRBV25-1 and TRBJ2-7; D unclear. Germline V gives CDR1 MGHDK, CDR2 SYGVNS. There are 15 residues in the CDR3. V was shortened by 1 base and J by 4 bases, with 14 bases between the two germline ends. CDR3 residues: CASSESVGSLYEQYF. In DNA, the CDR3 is TGTGCCAGCAGTGAATCCGTAGGGTCCCTATACGAGCAGTACTTC.

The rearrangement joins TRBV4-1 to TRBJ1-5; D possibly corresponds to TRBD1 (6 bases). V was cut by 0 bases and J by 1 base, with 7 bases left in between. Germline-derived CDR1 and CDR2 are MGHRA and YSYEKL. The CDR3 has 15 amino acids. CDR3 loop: CASSQDQGSNQPQHF. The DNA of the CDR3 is TGCGCCAGCAGCCAAGATCAGGGGAGCAATCAGCCCCAGCATTTT.

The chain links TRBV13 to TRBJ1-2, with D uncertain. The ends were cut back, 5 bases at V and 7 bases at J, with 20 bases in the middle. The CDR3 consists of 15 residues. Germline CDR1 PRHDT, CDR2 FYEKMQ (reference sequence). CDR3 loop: CASSEETPRVGGYTF. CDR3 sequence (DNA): TGTGCCAGCAGCGAGGAGACGCCCCGGGTGGGTGGCTACACCTTC.

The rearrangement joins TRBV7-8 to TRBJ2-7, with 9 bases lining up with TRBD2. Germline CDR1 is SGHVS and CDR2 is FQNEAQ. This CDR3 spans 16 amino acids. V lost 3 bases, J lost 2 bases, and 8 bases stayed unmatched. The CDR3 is CASSFPTSGPTYEQYF. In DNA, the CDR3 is TGTGCCAGCAGCTTCCCAACTAGCGGGCCCACCTACGAGCAGTACTTC.

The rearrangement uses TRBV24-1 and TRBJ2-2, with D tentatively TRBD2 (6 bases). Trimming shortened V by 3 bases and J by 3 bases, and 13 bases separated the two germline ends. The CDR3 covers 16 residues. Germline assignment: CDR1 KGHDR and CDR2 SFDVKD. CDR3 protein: CATSDLPGLDTGELFF. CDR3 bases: TGTGCCACCAGTGATCTTCCGGGACTGGACACCGGGGAGCTGTTTTTT.